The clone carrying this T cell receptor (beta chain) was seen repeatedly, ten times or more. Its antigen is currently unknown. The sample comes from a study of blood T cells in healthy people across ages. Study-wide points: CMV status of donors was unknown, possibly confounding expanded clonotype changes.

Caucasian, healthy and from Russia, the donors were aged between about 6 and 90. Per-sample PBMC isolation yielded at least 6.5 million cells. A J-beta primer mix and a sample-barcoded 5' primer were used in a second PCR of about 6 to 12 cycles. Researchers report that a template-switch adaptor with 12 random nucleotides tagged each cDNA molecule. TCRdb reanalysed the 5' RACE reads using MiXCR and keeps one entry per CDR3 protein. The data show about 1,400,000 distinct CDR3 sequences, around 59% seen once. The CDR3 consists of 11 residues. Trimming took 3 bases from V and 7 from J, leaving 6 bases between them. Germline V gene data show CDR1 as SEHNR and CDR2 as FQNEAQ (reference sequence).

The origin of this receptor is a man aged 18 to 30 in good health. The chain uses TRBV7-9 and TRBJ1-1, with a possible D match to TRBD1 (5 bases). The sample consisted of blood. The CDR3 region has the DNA TGTGCCAGCAGCTTCGACAGTGAAGCTTTCTTT. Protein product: CASSFDSEAFF.